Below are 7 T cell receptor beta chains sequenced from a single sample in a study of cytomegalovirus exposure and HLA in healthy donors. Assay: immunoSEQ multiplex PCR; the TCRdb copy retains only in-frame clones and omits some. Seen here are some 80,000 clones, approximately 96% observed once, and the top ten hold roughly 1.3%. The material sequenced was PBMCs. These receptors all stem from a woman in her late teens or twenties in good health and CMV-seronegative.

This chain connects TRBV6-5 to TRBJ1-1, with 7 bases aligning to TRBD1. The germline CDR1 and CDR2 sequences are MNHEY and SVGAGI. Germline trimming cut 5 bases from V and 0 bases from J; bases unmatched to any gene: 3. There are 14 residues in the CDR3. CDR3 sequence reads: CASSRTGLNTEAFF. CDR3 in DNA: TGTGCCAGCAGTAGGACAGGATTGAACACTGAAGCTTTCTTT.

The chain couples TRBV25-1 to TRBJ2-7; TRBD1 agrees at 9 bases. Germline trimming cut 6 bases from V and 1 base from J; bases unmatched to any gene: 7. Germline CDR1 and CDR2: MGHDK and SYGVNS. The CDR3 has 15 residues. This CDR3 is CASSQGGTGSYEQYF. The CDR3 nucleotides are TGTGCCAGCAGCCAAGGAGGGACAGGGTCCTACGAGCAGTACTTC.

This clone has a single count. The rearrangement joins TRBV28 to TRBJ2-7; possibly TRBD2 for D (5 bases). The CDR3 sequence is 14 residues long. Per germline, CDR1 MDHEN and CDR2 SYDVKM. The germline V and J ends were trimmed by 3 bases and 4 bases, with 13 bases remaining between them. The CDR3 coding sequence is TGTGCCAGCAGTTTCCGGGTGAGGGTTTACGAGCAGTACTTC. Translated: CASSFRVRVYEQYF.

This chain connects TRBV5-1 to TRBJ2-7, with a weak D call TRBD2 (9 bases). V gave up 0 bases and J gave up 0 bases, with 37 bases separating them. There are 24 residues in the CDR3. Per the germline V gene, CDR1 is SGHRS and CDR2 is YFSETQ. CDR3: CASSLDRRGGGGRQGSTFSYEQYF. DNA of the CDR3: TGCGCCAGCAGCTTGGACCGCCGAGGCGGGGGGGGGAGACAGGGGTCCACATTCTCCTACGAGCAGTACTTC. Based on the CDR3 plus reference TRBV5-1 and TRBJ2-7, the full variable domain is KAGVTQTPRYLIKTRGQQVTLSCSPISGHRSVSWYQQTPGQGLQFLFEYFSETQRNKGNFPGRFSGRQFSNSRSEMNVSTLELGDSALYLCASSLDRRGGGGRQGSTFSYEQYFGPGTRLTVT.

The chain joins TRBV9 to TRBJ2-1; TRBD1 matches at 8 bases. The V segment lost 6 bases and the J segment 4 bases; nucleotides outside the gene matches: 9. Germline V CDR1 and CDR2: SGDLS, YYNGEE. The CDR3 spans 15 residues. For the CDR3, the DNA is TGTGCCAGCACTATTCAGGGGGCCCCTTACAATGAGCAGTTCTTC. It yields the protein CASTIQGAPYNEQFF.

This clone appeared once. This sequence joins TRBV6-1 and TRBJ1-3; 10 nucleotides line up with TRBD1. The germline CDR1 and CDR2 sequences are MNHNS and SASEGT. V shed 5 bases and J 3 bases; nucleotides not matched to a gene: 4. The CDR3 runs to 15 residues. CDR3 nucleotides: TGTGCCAGCAGTAGACAGGGGGCTAGTGGAAACACCATATATTTT. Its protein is CASSRQGASGNTIYF.

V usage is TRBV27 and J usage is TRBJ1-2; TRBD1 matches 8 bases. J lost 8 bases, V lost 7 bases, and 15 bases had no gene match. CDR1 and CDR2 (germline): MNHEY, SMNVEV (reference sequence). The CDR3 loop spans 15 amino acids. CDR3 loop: CASTPHSGGLEGYTF. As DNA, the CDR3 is TGTGCCAGCACCCCCCATTCAGGGGGCCTGGAGGGCTACACCTTC.